This record covers a single TCR beta chain. The data belong to a study of blood T cell repertoires in COVID-19. Study summary: Specimens from acute and convalescent COVID-19 originated in the United States, Italy and Spain. Sources were T cells, B-cell-depleted T cells, or PBMCs; the material itself was cDNA or gDNA.

There are 15 residues in the CDR3. Trimming took 6 bases from V and 7 from J; bases not matched to a gene: 8. In germline, CDR1 is SNHLY, CDR2 FYNNEI. Per the original methods: Estimated nucleated cell counts came from reference gene primer amplification. Libraries were prepared by immunoSEQ multiplex PCR; TCRdb keeps only in-frame clonotypes and omits some of them. Clone size and the V and J calls come from that table; the DNA yielded D and trimming. Of a few hundred thousand clones listed, roughly 86% are singletons. Participant-reported clinical history was the basis for cohort assignment. The sample taken for sequencing was PBMCs or T cells enriched from blood (not recorded which). The source of this sequence is a woman aged 25 to 39 who had recovered from COVID-19. The chain carries TRBV2 and TRBJ2-7, with 14 bases lining up with TRBD2. The CDR3 reads CASRRLAGGPGEQYF. The CDR3, as DNA: TGTGCCAGCAGACGACTAGCGGGAGGGCCCGGAGAGCAGTACTTC.